This TCR beta chain was identified in a study of shared clonotypes between healthy human individuals. Some clones are missing from TCRdb's copy, which holds only in-frame ones; the method was immunoSEQ multiplex PCR. The repertoire holds roughly 400,000 clones, with approximately 96% as singletons. CDR1 and CDR2 from the germline V gene are GTSNPN and SVGIG (reference sequence). V was shortened by 0 bases and J by 8 bases, with 7 bases between the two germline ends. The CDR3 length is 12 residues. V and J are TRBV30 and TRBJ1-4, with D unclear. The TCR originated in a young man in good health. Input material: memory CD8+ T cells sorted from blood. Subset given: CD45RO+ cells pooled with CCR7-negative TemRA cells. The CDR3 is CAWSVPYEKLFF. Here the CDR3 DNA reads TGTGCCTGGAGTGTACCCTACGAAAAACTGTTTTTT. Using reference TRBV30 and TRBJ1-4 for the parts outside the CDR3, the full variable domain is SQTIHQWPATLVQPVGSPLSLECTVEGTSNPNLYWYRQAAGRGLQLLFYSVGIGQISSEVPQNLSASRPQDRQFILSSKKLLLSDSGFYLCAWSVPYEKLFFGSGTQLSVL.